This entry lists 25 T cell receptor beta chains sequenced from one sample in a study of blood T cell repertoires in COVID-19. Some clones are missing from TCRdb's copy, which holds only in-frame ones; the method was immunoSEQ multiplex PCR. Of about 180,000 clones listed, 86% were seen once; the top ten hold about 8.6%. What was sequenced was PBMCs or T cells enriched from blood (not recorded which). The receptors shown here come from a woman in her 30s who had recovered from COVID-19.

This clone has a single count. The V and J genes are TRBV19 and TRBJ1-5, with D tentatively TRBD1 (5 bases). Trimming took off 4 bases at V and 6 bases at J, with 19 bases between the two ends. Germline V gene data show CDR1 as LNHDA and CDR2 as SQIVND (reference sequence). The CDR3 is 16 amino acids. CDR3 amino acids: CASSSPGRDWRQPQHF. CDR3 coding DNA: TGTGCCAGTAGTAGCCCCGGGAGGGACTGGCGTCAGCCCCAGCATTTT.

The J gene is TRBJ1-2, the V gene TRBV6-5; D perhaps matches TRBD1 (5 bases). CDR1 is MNHEY, CDR2 SVGAGI, per germline. The length of the CDR3 is 14 residues. Trimming left V 6 bases short and J 7 bases short, with 18 bases between. CDR3 protein: CASSQVMRGGGYTF. The CDR3 DNA is TGTGCCAGCAGCCAAGTCATGCGGGGCGGTGGCTACACCTTC.

This chain links TRBV19 with TRBJ1-5; 8 nucleotides align to TRBD1. Germline assignment: CDR1 LNHDA and CDR2 SQIVND (reference sequence). The CDR3 has 13 residues. V lost 7 bases to trimming and J lost 7 bases; unmatched junction nucleotides: 6. The CDR3 nucleotides are TGTGCCAGTACCGCGCGACAGGGGCAGCCCCAGCATTTT. This codes for CASTARQGQPQHF.

V is TRBV3-1 (or the pseudogene TRBV3-2) and J is TRBJ2-7; 9 bases match TRBD1. CDR3 length equals 14 residues. Per germline, CDR1 LGHDT and CDR2 YNNKEL (reference sequence). Trimming cost V 0 bases and J 7 bases; bases outside gene matches: 4. The CDR3 DNA reads as TGTGCCAGCAGCCAAGATGACAGGGGGTCGGAGCAGTACTTC. The encoded protein is CASSQDDRGSEQYF.

The count of this clone is one. This chain uses TRBV28 with TRBJ2-1, with D possibly TRBD1 on 6 matching bases. The CDR3 loop spans 14 amino acids. The V end was cut by 6 bases, the J end by 4 bases, with 13 bases between. Germline loops: CDR1 MDHEN, CDR2 SYDVKM. In DNA, the CDR3 is TGTGCCAGCAGGCGACGGGACACTTACAATGAGCAGTTCTTC. Translated: CASRRRDTYNEQFF.

The rearrangement links TRBV7-3 to TRBJ2-1; 9 bases align to TRBD2. This CDR3 has 15 amino acids. V shed 5 bases, J shed 7 bases, and the junction held 9 bases outside the gene matches. In germline, CDR1 is SGHTA, CDR2 FQGTGA. In DNA form, the CDR3 reads TGTGCCAGCAGCCCACAGACTAGCGGAAGTAATGAGCAGTTCTTC. It encodes CASSPQTSGSNEQFF.

The chain is built from TRBV9 and TRBJ2-1; 10 nucleotides match TRBD1. Germline CDR1 and CDR2: SGDLS and YYNGEE. CDR3 length equals 16 residues. The V segment lost 4 bases and the J segment 2 bases; nucleotides outside the gene matches: 6. The CDR3 bases are TGTGCCAGCAGCCCCCGGGACAGGGGCCCCTACAATGAGCAGTTCTTC. It codes for CASSPRDRGPYNEQFF.

This clone came up many times. The chain combines TRBV4-1 with TRBJ2-3, with D possibly being TRBD1 (5 bases). Deletions cut 5 bases from V and 0 bases from J, with 9 bases between. Germline CDR1 and CDR2: MGHRA and YSYEKL. The CDR3 has 14 residues. The CDR3 DNA reads as TGCGCCAGCAGCGGGGCCGGTAGCACAGATACGCAGTATTTT. Protein product: CASSGAGSTDTQYF.

The chain uses TRBV4-1 and TRBJ2-3; a weak D match, TRBD2 (5 bases). This CDR3 region has 15 residues. Trimming took off 0 bases at V and 4 bases at J, with 11 bases between the two ends. CDR1 and CDR2 from the germline V gene are MGHRA and YSYEKL. The CDR3 bases are TGCGCCAGCAGCCAAGACCCGGCGGGCGCAGATACGCAGTATTTT. This translates into CASSQDPAGADTQYF.

The chain recombines TRBV28 with TRBJ2-7, with 10 bases identical to TRBD2. This CDR3 comprises 14 residues. With V trimmed by 7 bases and J by 3 bases, 6 bases remained unmatched. Germline CDR1 is MDHEN and CDR2 is SYDVKM. The CDR3 DNA sequence: TGTGCCAGCATTCAAAGCGGGGGGGGCTACGAGCAGTACTTC. Its protein product is CASIQSGGGYEQYF.

The chain combines TRBV19 with TRBJ1-5; TRBD1 might be the D (5 bases). The CDR3 runs 14 residues. Trimming pared 3 bases from V and 4 bases from J, leaving 10 bases between. CDR1 and CDR2 (germline): LNHDA, SQIVND (reference sequence). CDR3 residues: CASSIFRANQPQHF. The CDR3 coding sequence is TGTGCCAGTAGTATTTTCAGGGCAAATCAGCCCCAGCATTTT.

V is TRBV5-1 and J is TRBJ2-7; D gene unclear. The V end lost 0 bases, the J end lost 3 bases, and 10 bases lay between the germline ends. The CDR3 length is 14 residues. CDR1 and CDR2 from the germline V gene are SGHRS and YFSETQ. CDR3 loop: CASSLDPSSYEQYF. CDR3 DNA sequence: TGCGCCAGCAGCTTGGATCCCTCTAGCTACGAGCAGTACTTC.

This chain joins TRBV19 and TRBJ1-1; 7 bases align to TRBD1. There are 15 residues in the CDR3. V shed 5 bases, J shed 0 bases, and the junction held 6 bases outside the gene matches. Per the germline V gene, CDR1 is LNHDA and CDR2 is SQIVND (reference sequence). The CDR3 sequence: CASSPRQGMNTEAFF. CDR3 in DNA: TGTGCCAGTAGTCCCCGACAGGGTATGAACACTGAAGCTTTCTTT.

This chain connects TRBV5-1 to TRBJ2-7; D is perhaps TRBD1 (5 bases). The CDR3 sequence is 15 residues long. V shed 0 bases and J shed 0 bases, with 10 bases lying between them. Per the germline V gene, CDR1 is SGHRS and CDR2 is YFSETQ. The CDR3 DNA reads as TGCGCCAGCAGCTTGGTTAGGGGCGGCTCCTACGAGCAGTACTTC. Protein sequence: CASSLVRGGSYEQYF.

The V call is TRBV7-2, the J call TRBJ1-2, with a tentative D call TRBD1 (5 bases). V lost 5 bases, J lost 4 bases, and 8 bases lay in between. The CDR3 covers 12 residues. From germline, CDR1 is SGHTA and CDR2 FQGNSA. DNA of the CDR3: TGTGCCAGCAGCAGAGACAGCTATGGCTACACCTTC. Amino acid sequence: CASSRDSYGYTF.

This clone was observed a few times. The chain employs TRBV5-1 and TRBJ1-5; D is undetermined. Deletions cut 0 bases from V and 4 bases from J, with 11 bases between. In germline, CDR1 is SGHRS, CDR2 YFSETQ. The CDR3 totals 15 residues. The CDR3 is CASSLDGGGNQPQHF. Written as DNA, the CDR3 is TGCGCCAGCAGCTTGGACGGCGGAGGGAATCAGCCCCAGCATTTT. Full variable domain (outside the CDR3, taken from reference TRBV5-1 and TRBJ1-5): KAGVTQTPRYLIKTRGQQVTLSCSPISGHRSVSWYQQTPGQGLQFLFEYFSETQRNKGNFPGRFSGRQFSNSRSEMNVSTLELGDSALYLCASSLDGGGNQPQHFGDGTRLSIL.

The chain employs TRBV18 and TRBJ2-2; a possible D gene is TRBD2 (5 bases). Trimming took off 3 bases at V and 3 bases at J, with 14 bases between the two ends. The CDR3 has 16 amino acids. Per germline, CDR1 KGHSH and CDR2 LQKENI. CDR3 DNA: TGTGCCAGCTCACCCAACCGGGGAGCGGACACCGGGGAGCTGTTTTTT. It specifies CASSPNRGADTGELFF.

This sequence joins TRBV29-1 and TRBJ2-1; D not resolved. Trimming took off 4 bases at V and 5 bases at J, with 12 bases between the two ends. Germline values: CDR1 SQVTM, CDR2 ANQGSEA. CDR3 length: 13 amino acids. The CDR3 sequence: CSVVFQNHNEQFF. Here the CDR3 DNA reads TGCAGCGTTGTTTTTCAGAACCACAATGAGCAGTTCTTC.

The CDR3 protein is CASSRRQGAMDEQFF. The CDR3, as DNA: TGTGCCAGTAGTAGAAGACAGGGGGCAATGGATGAGCAGTTCTTC. The rearrangement joins TRBV19 to TRBJ2-1, with 10 bases that match TRBD1. This CDR3 spans 15 amino acids. The V gene's germline CDR1 is LNHDA and CDR2 SQIVND (reference sequence). J lost 8 bases, V lost 4 bases, and 8 bases had no gene match.

The chain couples TRBV28 to TRBJ2-1; possibly TRBD2 for D (6 bases). Germline loops: CDR1 MDHEN, CDR2 SYDVKM. The V end was cut by 8 bases, the J end by 2 bases, with 19 bases between. The CDR3 contains 16 residues. Here the CDR3 reads CASGYHLAPTYNEQFF. The CDR3 nucleotides read TGTGCCAGCGGATACCACCTAGCGCCAACCTACAATGAGCAGTTCTTC.

The sample holds one count of this clone. V is TRBV29-1 and J is TRBJ2-7; TRBD1 matches 9 bases. CDR3 length: 13 residues. J lost 6 bases, V lost 4 bases, and 7 bases had no gene match. The V gene's germline CDR1 is SQVTM and CDR2 ANQGSEA. The CDR3 protein is CSVGPGTGIEQYF. The CDR3 DNA is TGCAGCGTTGGCCCCGGGACAGGGATCGAGCAGTACTTC.

This clone has more than one count but fewer than ten. V and J are TRBV28 and TRBJ2-7; weak D call: TRBD1 (5 bases). In germline, CDR1 is MDHEN, CDR2 SYDVKM. The CDR3 is 14 residues long. V lost 3 bases and J lost 1, with 10 bases in between. The CDR3, as DNA: TGTGCCAGCAGTTTTTACAGGAAATCCTACGAGCAGTACTTC. Its translation is CASSFYRKSYEQYF.

The rearrangement links TRBV19 to TRBJ2-5; D possibly corresponds to TRBD2 (6 bases). The CDR3 has 15 residues. V lost 1 base to trimming and J lost 2 bases, with 11 bases between them. The V gene's germline CDR1 is LNHDA and CDR2 SQIVND (reference sequence). DNA for the CDR3: TGTGCCAGTAGTATAGTAGCGGAGATACAAGAGACCCAGTACTTC. This gives the protein CASSIVAEIQETQYF.

The chain links TRBV5-1 to TRBJ2-2; TRBD1 agrees at 12 bases. There are 16 residues in the CDR3. CDR1 is SGHRS, CDR2 YFSETQ, per germline. Trimming cost V 4 bases and J 7 bases; bases outside gene matches: 8. As DNA, the CDR3 is TGCGCCAGCAGCGGCGGGACAGGGGGCGAAATCGGGGAGCTGTTTTTT. Translating gives CASSGGTGGEIGELFF.

The chain recombines TRBV7-2 with TRBJ1-2, with 8 bases matching TRBD1. This CDR3 contains 14 residues. Looked up from germline, CDR1 is SGHTA and CDR2 is FQGNSA. After removal of 5 bases from V and 2 bases from J, the junction contained 4 bases not matched to a gene. CDR3 residues: CASSTRQGNYGYTF. As DNA, the CDR3 is TGTGCCAGCAGCACCCGACAGGGGAACTATGGCTACACCTTC.